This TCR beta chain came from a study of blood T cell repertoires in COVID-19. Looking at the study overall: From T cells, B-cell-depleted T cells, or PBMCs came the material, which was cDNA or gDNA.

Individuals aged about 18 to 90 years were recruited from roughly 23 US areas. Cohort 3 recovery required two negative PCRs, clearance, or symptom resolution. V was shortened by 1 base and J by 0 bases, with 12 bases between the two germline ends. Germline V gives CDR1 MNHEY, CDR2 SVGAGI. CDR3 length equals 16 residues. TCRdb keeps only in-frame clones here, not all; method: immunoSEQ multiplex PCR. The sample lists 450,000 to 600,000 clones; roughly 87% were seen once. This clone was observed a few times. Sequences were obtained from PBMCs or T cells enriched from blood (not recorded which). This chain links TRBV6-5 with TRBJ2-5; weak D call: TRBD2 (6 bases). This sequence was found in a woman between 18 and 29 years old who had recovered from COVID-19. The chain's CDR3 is CASSYYGGSDQETQYF. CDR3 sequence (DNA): TGTGCCAGCAGTTACTATGGGGGGTCCGACCAAGAGACCCAGTACTTC.